Detailed here is one T cell receptor beta chain. The germline gene is not matched at one end of the junction; a read error may be the cause. The protocol was immunoSEQ multiplex PCR, while the TCRdb copy is restricted to in-frame clones and leaves out a portion. The data show some 150,000 clones, 90% to 95% seen once. The data were taken from a study of control samples from healthy donors and cancer patients. The germline gives CDR1 SGHDT, CDR2 YYEEEE. There are 11 residues in the CDR3. Sequencing input: blood. This TCR derives from a man aged 35-49 years in good health. This chain connects TRBV5-6 to TRBJ1-1; D is possibly TRBD1 (5 bases). CDR3 protein: CASSLVGGLLF. CDR3 sequence (DNA): TGTGCCAGCAGCTTGGTCGGGGGACTCCTTTTT.